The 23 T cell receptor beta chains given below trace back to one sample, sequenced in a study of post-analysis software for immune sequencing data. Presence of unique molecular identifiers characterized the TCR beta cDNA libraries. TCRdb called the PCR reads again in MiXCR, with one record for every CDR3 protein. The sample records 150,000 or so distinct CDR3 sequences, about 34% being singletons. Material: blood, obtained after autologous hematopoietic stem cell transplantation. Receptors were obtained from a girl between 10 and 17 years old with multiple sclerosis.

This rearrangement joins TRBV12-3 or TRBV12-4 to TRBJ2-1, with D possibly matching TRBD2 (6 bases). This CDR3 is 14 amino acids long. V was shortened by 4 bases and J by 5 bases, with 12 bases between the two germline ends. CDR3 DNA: TGTGCCAGCAGTTACAGGTCGGGGGACAATGAGCAGTTCTTC. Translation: CASSYRSGDNEQFF.

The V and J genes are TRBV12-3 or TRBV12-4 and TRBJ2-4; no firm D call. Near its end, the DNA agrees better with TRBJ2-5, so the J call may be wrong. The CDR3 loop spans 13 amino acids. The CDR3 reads CASSSPPRETQYF. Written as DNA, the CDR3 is TGTGCCAGCAGTTCCCCCCCGCGGGAGACCCAGTACTTC.

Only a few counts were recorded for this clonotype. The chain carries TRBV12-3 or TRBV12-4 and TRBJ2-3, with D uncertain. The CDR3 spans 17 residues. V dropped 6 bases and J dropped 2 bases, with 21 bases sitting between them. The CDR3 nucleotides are TGTGCCAGCAGCTTGGACCCACTGGAAGTGGACACAGATACGCAGTATTTT. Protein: CASSLDPLEVDTDTQYF.

The CDR3 sequence is CASRRVDMIGEKLFF. The CDR3 bases are TGTGCCAGCAGGCGGGTGGACATGATTGGGGAAAAACTGTTTTTT. The rearrangement joins TRBV6-1 to TRBJ1-4, with D perhaps matching TRBD1 (5 bases). Germline V lookup: CDR1 MNHNS, CDR2 SASEGT. Trimming removed 6 bases from V and 8 bases from J, with 19 bases in between. The CDR3 is 15 amino acids.

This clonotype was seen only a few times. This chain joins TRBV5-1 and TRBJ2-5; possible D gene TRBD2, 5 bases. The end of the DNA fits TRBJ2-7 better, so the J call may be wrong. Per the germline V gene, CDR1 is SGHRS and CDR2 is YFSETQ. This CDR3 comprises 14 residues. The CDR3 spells CASSSQGWEHEQYF. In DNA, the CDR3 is TGCGCCAGCAGCTCCCAAGGTTGGGAGCACGAGCAGTACTTC.

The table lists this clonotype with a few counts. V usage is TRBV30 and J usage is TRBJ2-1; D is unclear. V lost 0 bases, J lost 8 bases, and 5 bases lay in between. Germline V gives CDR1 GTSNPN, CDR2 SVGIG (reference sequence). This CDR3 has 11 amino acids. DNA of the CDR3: TGTGCCTGGAGTGTACTGGATGAGCAGTTCTTC. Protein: CAWSVLDEQFF.

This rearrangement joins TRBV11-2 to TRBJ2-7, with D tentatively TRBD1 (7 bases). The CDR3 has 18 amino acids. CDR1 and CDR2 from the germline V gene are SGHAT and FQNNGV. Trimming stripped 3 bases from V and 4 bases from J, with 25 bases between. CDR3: CASSFRQGRAGNLYEQYF. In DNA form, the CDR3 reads TGTGCCAGCAGCTTCCGACAGGGCCGGGCGGGAAATTTATACGAGCAGTACTTC.

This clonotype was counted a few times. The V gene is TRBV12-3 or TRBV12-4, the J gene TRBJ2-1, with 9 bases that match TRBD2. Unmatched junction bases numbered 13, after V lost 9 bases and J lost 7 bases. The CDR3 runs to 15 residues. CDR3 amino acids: CASIATSGVGNEQFF. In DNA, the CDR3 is TGTGCCAGTATCGCGACTAGCGGAGTGGGGAATGAGCAGTTCTTC.

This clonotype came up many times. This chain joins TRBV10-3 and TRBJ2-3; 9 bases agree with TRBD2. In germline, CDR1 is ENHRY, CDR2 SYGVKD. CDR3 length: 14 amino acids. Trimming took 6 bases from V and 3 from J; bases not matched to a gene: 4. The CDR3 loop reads CAIRASGMTDTQYF. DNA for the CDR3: TGTGCCATCAGGGCTAGCGGGATGACAGATACGCAGTATTTT.

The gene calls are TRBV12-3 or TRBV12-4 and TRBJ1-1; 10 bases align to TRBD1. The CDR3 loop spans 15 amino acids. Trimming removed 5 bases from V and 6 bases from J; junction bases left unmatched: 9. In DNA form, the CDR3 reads TGTGCCAGCAGTACGGGGACAGGGGAGTTCGCTGAAGCTTTCTTT. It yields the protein CASSTGTGEFAEAFF.

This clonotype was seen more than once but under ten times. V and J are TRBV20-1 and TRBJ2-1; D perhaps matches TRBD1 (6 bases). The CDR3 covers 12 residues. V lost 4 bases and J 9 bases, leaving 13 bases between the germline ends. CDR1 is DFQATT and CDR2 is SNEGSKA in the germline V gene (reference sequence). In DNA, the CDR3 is TGCAGTGCTAACAGGCAGGGGCCTGAGCAGTTCTTC. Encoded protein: CSANRQGPEQFF.

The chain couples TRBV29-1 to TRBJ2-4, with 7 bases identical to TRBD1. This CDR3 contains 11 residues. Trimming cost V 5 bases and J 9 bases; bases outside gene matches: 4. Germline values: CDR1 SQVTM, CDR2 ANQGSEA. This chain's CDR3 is CSVLDRSIQYF. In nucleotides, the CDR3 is TGCAGCGTTCTGGACAGGAGCATTCAGTACTTC.

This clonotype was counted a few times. CDR3 sequence reads: CASSLRQGSDSPLQYF. The CDR3 bases are TGTGCCAGCAGCTTAAGGCAGGGGTCTGACTCGCCTCTGCAGTATTTT. The chain uses TRBV7-9 and TRBJ2-3; possible D gene TRBD1, 6 bases. The germline CDR1 and CDR2 sequences are SEHNR and FQNEAQ (reference sequence). Trimming shortened V by 2 bases and J by 11 bases, and 23 bases separated the two germline ends. This CDR3 region has 16 residues.

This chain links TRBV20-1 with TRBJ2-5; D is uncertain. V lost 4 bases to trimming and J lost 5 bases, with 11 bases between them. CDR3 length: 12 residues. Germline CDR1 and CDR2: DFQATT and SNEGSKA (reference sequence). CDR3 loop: CSATPASETQYF. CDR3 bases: TGCAGTGCTACTCCAGCGTCGGAGACCCAGTACTTC.

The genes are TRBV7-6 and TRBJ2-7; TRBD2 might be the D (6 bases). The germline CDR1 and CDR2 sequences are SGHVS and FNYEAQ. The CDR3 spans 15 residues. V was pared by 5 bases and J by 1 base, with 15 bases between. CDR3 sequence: CASSTQGGVSYEQYF. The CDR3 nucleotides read TGTGCCAGCAGCACCCAGGGCGGGGTTTCCTACGAGCAGTACTTC.

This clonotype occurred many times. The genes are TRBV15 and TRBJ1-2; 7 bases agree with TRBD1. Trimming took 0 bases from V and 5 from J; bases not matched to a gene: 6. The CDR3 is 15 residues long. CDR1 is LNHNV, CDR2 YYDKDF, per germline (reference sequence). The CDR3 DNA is TGTGCCACCAGCAGAGATGGAGCAGGGGGGTATGGCTACACCTTC. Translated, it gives CATSRDGAGGYGYTF.

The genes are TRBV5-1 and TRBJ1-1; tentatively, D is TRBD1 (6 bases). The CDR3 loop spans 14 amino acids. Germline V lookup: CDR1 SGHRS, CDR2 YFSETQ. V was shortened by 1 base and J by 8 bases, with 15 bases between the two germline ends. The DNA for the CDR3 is TGCGCCAGCAGCTTGATTTCTCGGACAGCAGAAGCTTTCTTT. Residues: CASSLISRTAEAFF.

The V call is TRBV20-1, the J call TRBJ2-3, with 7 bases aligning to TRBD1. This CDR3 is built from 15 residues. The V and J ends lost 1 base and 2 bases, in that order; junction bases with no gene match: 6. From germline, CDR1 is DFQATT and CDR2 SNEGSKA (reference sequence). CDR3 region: CSARGRQGPTDTQYF. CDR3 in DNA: TGCAGTGCTAGAGGTCGACAGGGACCCACAGATACGCAGTATTTT.

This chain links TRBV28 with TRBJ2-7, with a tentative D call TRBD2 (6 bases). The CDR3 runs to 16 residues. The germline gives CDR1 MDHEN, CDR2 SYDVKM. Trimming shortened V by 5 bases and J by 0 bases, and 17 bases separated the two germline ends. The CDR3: CASSAGLKGGSYEQYF. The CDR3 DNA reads TGTGCCAGCAGTGCGGGACTCAAGGGAGGCTCCTACGAGCAGTACTTC.

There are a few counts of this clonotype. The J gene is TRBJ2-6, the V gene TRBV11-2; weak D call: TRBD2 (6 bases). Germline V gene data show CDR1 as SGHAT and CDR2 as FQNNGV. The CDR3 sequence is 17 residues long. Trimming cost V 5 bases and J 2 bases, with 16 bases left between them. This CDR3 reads CASSQLTWRAGANVLTF. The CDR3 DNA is TGTGCCAGCAGCCAATTGACGTGGAGGGCTGGGGCCAACGTCCTGACTTTC.

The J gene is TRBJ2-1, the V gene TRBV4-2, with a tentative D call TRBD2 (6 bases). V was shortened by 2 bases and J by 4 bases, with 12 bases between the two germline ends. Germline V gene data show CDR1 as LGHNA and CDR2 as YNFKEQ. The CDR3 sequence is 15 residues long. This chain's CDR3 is CASSQPIGTYNEQFF. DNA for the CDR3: TGTGCCAGCAGCCAACCAATCGGGACTTACAATGAGCAGTTCTTC.

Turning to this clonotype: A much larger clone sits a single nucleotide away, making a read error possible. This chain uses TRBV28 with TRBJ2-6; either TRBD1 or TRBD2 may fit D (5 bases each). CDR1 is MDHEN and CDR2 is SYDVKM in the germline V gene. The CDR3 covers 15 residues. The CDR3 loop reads CASRGTISGANVRTF. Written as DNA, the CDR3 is TGTGCCAGTCGTGGGACGATCTCTGGGGCCAACGTCCGGACTTTC.

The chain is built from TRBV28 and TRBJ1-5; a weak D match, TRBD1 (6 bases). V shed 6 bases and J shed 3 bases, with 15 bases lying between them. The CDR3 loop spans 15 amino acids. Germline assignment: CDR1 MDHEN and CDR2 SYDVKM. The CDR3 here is CASRGGHRANQPQHF. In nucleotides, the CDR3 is TGTGCCAGCAGGGGGGGACACCGGGCCAATCAGCCCCAGCATTTT.